A single sample gave rise to the 6 T cell receptor beta chains below, sequenced in a study of cytomegalovirus exposure and HLA in healthy donors (TCRdb year 2017). Library method: the immunoSEQ multiplex PCR assay. The multiplex PCR relied on a mix of 60 forward primers for TCR Vbeta segments and 13 reverse primers for TCR Jbeta segments. TCRdb stores this immuneACCESS table with in-frame sequences only. Part of the clones is absent; in the studies checked, under half of the shortfall reflects unresolved V genes, and no reason is known for the rest. The sample includes about 160,000 clones, with approximately 77% observed a single time. In total, the top ten clones hold roughly 3.6% of the sample. The sample comprised PBMCs. Receptors were obtained from a man aged 30 to 39 in good health and CMV-seropositive.

The gene calls are TRBV4-1 and TRBJ1-4; 8 positions match TRBD1. Losses at the gene ends were 5 bases for V and 5 bases for J; bases not matched to a gene: 7. Germline V lookup: CDR1 MGHRA, CDR2 YSYEKL. This CDR3 has 15 residues. The CDR3 here is CASSSRDRSNEKLFF. The DNA for the CDR3 is TGCGCCAGCAGCTCCCGGGACAGGTCAAATGAAAAACTGTTTTTT.

The chain uses TRBV19 and TRBJ1-6; the match to TRBD1 covers 8 bases. The CDR3 covers 15 residues. Germline lookup yields CDR1 LNHDA and CDR2 SQIVND (reference sequence). Trimming at V came to 5 bases and at J to 7 bases, leaving 7 bases not matched to a gene. In DNA form, the CDR3 reads TGTGCCAGTAGTCCCCACCACAGGGGGAATTCACCCCTCCACTTT. Its protein product is CASSPHHRGNSPLHF. The whole variable domain, filled in from reference TRBV19 and TRBJ1-6, reads DGGITQSPKYLFRKEGQNVTLSCEQNLNHDAMYWYRQDPGQGLRLIYYSQIVNDFQKGDIAEGYSVSREKKESFPLTVTSAQKNPTAFYLCASSPHHRGNSPLHFGNGTRLTVT.

The rearrangement links TRBV13 to TRBJ1-2; 10 nucleotides agree with TRBD1. Unmatched junction bases numbered 11, after V lost 6 bases and J lost 1 base. The V gene's germline CDR1 is PRHDT and CDR2 FYEKMQ (reference sequence). The CDR3 covers 17 residues. The CDR3 loop is CASRLTWDRGGNYGYTF. As DNA, the CDR3 is TGTGCCAGCAGGTTGACTTGGGACAGGGGAGGTAACTATGGCTACACCTTC.

V gene TRBV7-2 combines with J gene TRBJ1-4; TRBD1 aligns across 8 bases. V was clipped by 4 bases and J by 8 bases; unmatched bases: 9. This CDR3 is built from 15 residues. From germline, CDR1 is SGHTA and CDR2 FQGNSA. The CDR3 protein is CASSSWTGRGEKLFF. DNA of the CDR3: TGTGCCAGCAGCTCCTGGACAGGGCGAGGCGAAAAACTGTTTTTT.

This clone appeared once. The V gene is TRBV28, the J gene TRBJ1-2; 8 bases are shared with TRBD1. The CDR3 runs to 14 residues. From germline, CDR1 is MDHEN and CDR2 SYDVKM. With 6 bases clipped from V and 4 bases from J, the junction kept 7 bases outside the gene matches. CDR3 amino acids: CASSLDTGGYGYTF. Here the CDR3 DNA reads TGTGCCAGCAGCCTCGACACAGGGGGCTATGGCTACACCTTC.

The chain joins TRBV4-1 to TRBJ2-7; D is perhaps TRBD2 (7 bases). The CDR3 sequence is 18 residues long. V was cut by 1 base and J by 3 bases, with 22 bases left in between. Germline V gene lookup returns CDR1 MGHRA and CDR2 YSYEKL. The CDR3 DNA reads as TGCGCCAGCAGCCAAGGTGGAGGGGGGGGCCTAAGGGGCTACGAGCAGTACTTC. Its protein is CASSQGGGGGLRGYEQYF.